This is a list of T cell receptor beta chains from one sample in a study of regulatory T cells in long-lasting Graves disease. From the multiplex PCR reads, TCRdb called clonotypes with MiXCR, one entry per CDR3 protein. The sample yields fewer than 500,000 distinct CDR3 sequences, 15% to 20% seen once. The same data also went into a second study, on T cells in Graves' hyperthyroidism and ophthalmopathy.

This sample comprised peripheral blood mononuclear cells (PBMCs), obtained at new diagnosis, from a patient treated with antithyroid drugs. The source is a man aged 35 to 55 with Graves disease. Both conserved end residues are part of each CDR3. A D gene is named only where the DNA matches it firmly. Expanded clones get a size class; other rows say once, few or many, or leave the size out.

v_call: TRBV2; d_call: .; j_call: TRBJ2-4; clone_size: few; cdr3_aa: CASRGMGAKNIQYF; cdr3_nt: TGTGCCAGCAGAGGAATGGGGGCCAAAAACATTCAGTACTTC
v_call: TRBV5-1; d_call: .; j_call: TRBJ2-7; clone_size: many; cdr3_aa: CASSLAPADAGEQYF; cdr3_nt: TGCGCCAGCAGCTTGGCTCCAGCGGACGCGGGGGAGCAGTACTTC
v_call: TRBV12-3/TRBV12-4; d_call: .; j_call: TRBJ2-2; clone_size: many; cdr3_aa: CASSFRRRTGELFF; cdr3_nt: TGTGCCAGCAGTTTCAGGAGACGGACCGGGGAGCTGTTTTTT
v_call: TRBV2; d_call: .; j_call: TRBJ2-7; clone_size: many; cdr3_aa: CASSEPLGGEQYF; cdr3_nt: TGTGCCAGCAGTGAACCGCTGGGTGGCGAGCAGTACTTC
v_call: TRBV5-1; d_call: TRBD2; j_call: TRBJ2-3; clone_size: few; cdr3_aa: CASFSGRRTDTQYF; cdr3_nt: TGCGCCAGTTTTAGCGGGAGGAGAACGGATACGCAGTATTTT
v_call: TRBV28; d_call: .; j_call: TRBJ2-5; clone_size: few; cdr3_aa: CASSFGQLIQETQYF; cdr3_nt: TGTGCCAGCAGTTTCGGGCAGCTAATCCAAGAGACCCAGTACTTC
v_call: TRBV20-1; d_call: TRBD1; j_call: TRBJ2-7; clone_size: many; cdr3_aa: CSAKKQGKNEQYF; cdr3_nt: TGCAGTGCCAAAAAACAGGGGAAGAACGAGCAGTACTTC
v_call: TRBV15; d_call: TRBD1; j_call: TRBJ1-2; clone_size: .; cdr3_aa: CATSRVGQTGAGYGYTF; cdr3_nt: TGTGCCACCAGCAGAGTGGGACAGACTGGAGCCGGATATGGCTACACCTTC
v_call: TRBV24-1; d_call: TRBD1; j_call: TRBJ1-1; clone_size: many; cdr3_aa: CAPSRDRGLWGTEAFF; cdr3_nt: TGTGCCCCCTCCCGGGACAGGGGGCTATGGGGAACTGAAGCTTTCTTT
v_call: TRBV30; d_call: TRBD1; j_call: TRBJ2-7; clone_size: many; cdr3_aa: CAWSPGQAYEQYF; cdr3_nt: TGTGCCTGGAGTCCCGGACAGGCCTACGAGCAGTACTTC
v_call: TRBV6-2/TRBV6-3; d_call: TRBD1; j_call: TRBJ2-7; clone_size: few; cdr3_aa: CASKRTGRAYEQYF; cdr3_nt: TGTGCCAGCAAACGGACAGGGCGGGCCTACGAGCAGTACTTC
v_call: TRBV7-9; d_call: .; j_call: TRBJ2-7; clone_size: many; cdr3_aa: CASSLDRGGASALDEQYF; cdr3_nt: TGTGCCAGCAGCTTAGACAGGGGAGGTGCGTCTGCTCTCGACGAGCAGTACTTC
v_call: TRBV20-1; d_call: TRBD2; j_call: TRBJ2-1; clone_size: many; cdr3_aa: CSARVRLGLAGQEQFF; cdr3_nt: TGCAGTGCTAGAGTCCGCCTGGGACTAGCGGGACAGGAGCAGTTCTTC
v_call: TRBV3-1; d_call: TRBD2; j_call: TRBJ2-7; clone_size: few; cdr3_aa: CASSQAGGGYEQYF; cdr3_nt: TGTGCCAGCAGCCAAGCGGGAGGAGGCTACGAGCAGTACTTC
v_call: TRBV4-1; d_call: .; j_call: TRBJ2-5; clone_size: few; cdr3_aa: CASSQVGKTQYF; cdr3_nt: TGCGCCAGCAGCCAAGTTGGGAAGACCCAGTACTTC
v_call: TRBV2; d_call: .; j_call: TRBJ2-1; clone_size: many; cdr3_aa: CASSVKRSSSYNEQFF; cdr3_nt: TGTGCCAGCAGTGTAAAGCGGAGTAGCTCCTACAATGAGCAGTTCTTC
v_call: TRBV7-2; d_call: TRBD2; j_call: TRBJ2-7; clone_size: many; cdr3_aa: CASSLAKWTSGPIGNEQYF; cdr3_nt: TGTGCCAGCAGCTTAGCGAAGTGGACTAGCGGCCCTATAGGGAACGAGCAGTACTTC
v_call: TRBV20-1; d_call: TRBD2; j_call: TRBJ2-2; clone_size: many; cdr3_aa: CSARKREGLGGELFF; cdr3_nt: TGCAGTGCTCGCAAGCGGGAGGGCCTTGGCGGGGAGCTGTTTTTT
v_call: TRBV7-2; d_call: .; j_call: TRBJ1-2; clone_size: .; cdr3_aa: CASSATRESTGYTF; cdr3_nt: TGTGCCAGCAGCGCAACACGGGAGTCGACGGGCTACACCTTC
v_call: TRBV28; d_call: .; j_call: TRBJ2-5; clone_size: .; cdr3_aa: CASGTPPETQYF; cdr3_nt: TGTGCCTCGGGGACACCGCCAGAGACCCAGTACTTC
v_call: TRBV3-1; d_call: TRBD2; j_call: TRBJ2-2; clone_size: .; cdr3_aa: CASSPRLAAMTGELFF; cdr3_nt: TGTGCCAGCAGCCCTCGACTAGCGGCTATGACCGGGGAGCTGTTTTTT
v_call: TRBV7-9; d_call: TRBD1; j_call: TRBJ2-6; clone_size: .; cdr3_aa: CASSSQSGQGASGANVLTF; cdr3_nt: TGTGCCAGCAGCTCGCAATCGGGACAGGGAGCATCTGGGGCCAACGTCCTGACTTTC
v_call: TRBV19; d_call: TRBD1; j_call: TRBJ1-1; clone_size: few; cdr3_aa: CASRSTGADTEAFF; cdr3_nt: TGTGCCAGTAGGTCGACAGGGGCGGACACTGAAGCTTTCTTT
v_call: TRBV6-1; d_call: .; j_call: TRBJ1-5; clone_size: .; cdr3_aa: CASSSTWDGSNQPQHF; cdr3_nt: TGTGCCAGCAGCTCCACTTGGGACGGTAGCAATCAGCCCCAGCATTTT
v_call: TRBV20-1; d_call: .; j_call: TRBJ2-3; clone_size: many; cdr3_aa: CSARGRGTFATQYF; cdr3_nt: TGCAGTGCTAGAGGCCGGGGGACTTTCGCTACGCAGTATTTT
v_call: TRBV6-2/TRBV6-3; d_call: .; j_call: TRBJ1-5; clone_size: many; cdr3_aa: CASSERGEQPQHF; cdr3_nt: TGTGCCAGCAGTGAACGGGGTGAACAGCCCCAGCATTTT
v_call: TRBV14; d_call: .; j_call: TRBJ2-3; clone_size: many; cdr3_aa: CASSQAGTYTQYF; cdr3_nt: TGTGCCAGCAGCCAGGCCGGGACATATACGCAGTATTTT
v_call: TRBV29-1; d_call: .; j_call: TRBJ2-5; clone_size: .; cdr3_aa: CSVEDLKGETQYF; cdr3_nt: TGCAGCGTTGAAGATCTGAAGGGTGAGACCCAGTACTTC
v_call: TRBV28; d_call: TRBD1; j_call: TRBJ2-1; clone_size: many; cdr3_aa: CASSFGQGLNEQFF; cdr3_nt: TGTGCCAGCAGCTTCGGACAGGGGCTCAATGAGCAGTTCTTC
v_call: TRBV28; d_call: .; j_call: TRBJ1-1; clone_size: many; cdr3_aa: CASQKGGMNTEAFF; cdr3_nt: TGTGCCAGCCAAAAGGGCGGAATGAACACTGAAGCTTTCTTT
v_call: TRBV5-4; d_call: .; j_call: TRBJ2-4; clone_size: many; cdr3_aa: CASSSGKGENIQYF; cdr3_nt: TGTGCCAGCAGCTCCGGAAAGGGGGAAAACATTCAGTACTTC
v_call: TRBV7-9; d_call: .; j_call: TRBJ2-1; clone_size: .; cdr3_aa: CASSSAASSYNEQFF; cdr3_nt: TGTGCCAGCAGCTCAGCGGCGAGCTCCTACAATGAGCAGTTCTTC
v_call: TRBV12-3/TRBV12-4; d_call: .; j_call: TRBJ2-1; clone_size: many; cdr3_aa: CASRAAGLNEQFF; cdr3_nt: TGTGCCAGCAGGGCGGCGGGGCTCAATGAGCAGTTCTTC
v_call: TRBV2; d_call: TRBD1; j_call: TRBJ2-1; clone_size: few; cdr3_aa: CASSEDRGLEQFF; cdr3_nt: TGTGCCAGCAGTGAAGACAGGGGGCTTGAGCAGTTCTTC
v_call: TRBV20-1; d_call: .; j_call: TRBJ2-7; clone_size: few; cdr3_aa: CSARQRLTYEQYF; cdr3_nt: TGCAGTGCTAGACAACGCCTAACCTACGAGCAGTACTTC
v_call: TRBV20-1; d_call: TRBD1; j_call: TRBJ1-5; clone_size: .; cdr3_aa: CSARDLEGAGQPQHF; cdr3_nt: TGCAGTGCTAGAGATTTGGAGGGGGCGGGCCAGCCCCAGCATTTT
v_call: TRBV5-1; d_call: TRBD1; j_call: TRBJ2-7; clone_size: .; cdr3_aa: CASSSRDRGNVEQYF; cdr3_nt: TGCGCCAGCAGCTCCCGGGACAGGGGTAACGTCGAGCAGTACTTC
v_call: TRBV2; d_call: TRBD1; j_call: TRBJ2-1; clone_size: many; cdr3_aa: CASSRTGDEQFF; cdr3_nt: TGTGCCAGCAGTCGGACAGGCGATGAGCAGTTCTTC
v_call: TRBV6-1; d_call: .; j_call: TRBJ2-3; clone_size: few; cdr3_aa: CASRSRGPSTDTQYF; cdr3_nt: TGTGCCAGCAGGTCTAGGGGACCCAGCACAGATACGCAGTATTTT
v_call: TRBV5-5; d_call: TRBD1; j_call: TRBJ1-2; clone_size: few; cdr3_aa: CASSSGTGQLYGYTF; cdr3_nt: TGTGCCAGCAGCTCGGGGACGGGACAGCTCTATGGCTACACCTTC
v_call: TRBV4-1; d_call: .; j_call: TRBJ2-7; clone_size: few; cdr3_aa: CASSQAGQFSYEQYF; cdr3_nt: TGCGCCAGCAGCCAAGCAGGACAGTTTTCCTACGAGCAGTACTTC
v_call: TRBV9; d_call: TRBD1; j_call: TRBJ1-2; clone_size: many; cdr3_aa: CASRQGAKGYTF; cdr3_nt: TGTGCCAGCAGACAGGGGGCGAAAGGCTACACCTTC
v_call: TRBV3-1; d_call: TRBD1; j_call: TRBJ1-4; clone_size: many; cdr3_aa: CASSPWDRGQEKLFF; cdr3_nt: TGTGCCAGCAGCCCTTGGGACAGGGGGCAAGAAAAACTGTTTTTT
v_call: TRBV29-1; d_call: .; j_call: TRBJ2-1; clone_size: .; cdr3_aa: CTIWTGNEQFF; cdr3_nt: TGCACCATATGGACCGGGAACGAGCAGTTCTTC
v_call: TRBV7-8; d_call: .; j_call: TRBJ1-4; clone_size: few; cdr3_aa: CASSLLSANEKLFF; cdr3_nt: TGTGCCAGCAGCTTACTTTCCGCTAATGAAAAACTGTTTTTT
v_call: TRBV28; d_call: TRBD2; j_call: TRBJ2-1; clone_size: many; cdr3_aa: CASSHPTGQGGLAGVNEQFF; cdr3_nt: TGTGCCAGCAGCCACCCCACTGGACAGGGGGGACTAGCGGGAGTTAATGAGCAGTTCTTC
v_call: TRBV30; d_call: .; j_call: TRBJ2-5; clone_size: many; cdr3_aa: CAWSAVMETQYF; cdr3_nt: TGTGCCTGGAGTGCCGTAATGGAGACCCAGTACTTC
v_call: TRBV28; d_call: .; j_call: TRBJ2-7; clone_size: few; cdr3_aa: CASSSSTGSYEQYF; cdr3_nt: TGTGCCAGCAGTTCTTCCACTGGCTCCTACGAGCAGTACTTC
v_call: TRBV6-2/TRBV6-3; d_call: .; j_call: TRBJ2-7; clone_size: .; cdr3_aa: CASRVGLGLYEQYF; cdr3_nt: TGTGCCAGCAGAGTCGGACTGGGTTTATACGAGCAGTACTTC
v_call: TRBV10-1; d_call: .; j_call: TRBJ1-1; clone_size: many; cdr3_aa: CASSESWDGEAFF; cdr3_nt: TGCGCCAGCAGTGAGTCGTGGGACGGTGAAGCTTTCTTT
v_call: TRBV10-3; d_call: TRBD2; j_call: TRBJ2-3; clone_size: many; cdr3_aa: CAISEGGLAPSTDTQYF; cdr3_nt: TGTGCCATCAGTGAGGGAGGACTAGCGCCGAGCACAGATACGCAGTATTTT
v_call: TRBV7-8; d_call: TRBD2; j_call: TRBJ2-1; clone_size: .; cdr3_aa: CASSWGLARYNEQFF; cdr3_nt: TGTGCCAGCAGCTGGGGACTAGCGCGGTACAATGAGCAGTTCTTC
v_call: TRBV18; d_call: TRBD2; j_call: TRBJ2-7; clone_size: many; cdr3_aa: CASSGAYEQYF; cdr3_nt: TGTGCCAGCAGCGGGGCCTACGAGCAGTACTTC
v_call: TRBV7-4; d_call: .; j_call: TRBJ2-7; clone_size: many; cdr3_aa: CASSLYQDFYEQYF; cdr3_nt: TGTGCCAGCAGCCTCTATCAAGATTTCTACGAGCAGTACTTC
v_call: TRBV12-3/TRBV12-4; d_call: .; j_call: TRBJ1-1; clone_size: few; cdr3_aa: CASSSSKGSLVTEAFF; cdr3_nt: TGTGCCAGCAGTTCGTCAAAGGGGAGTCTCGTGACTGAAGCTTTCTTT